What follows is one TCR beta chain and its context. The sample belongs to a study of T-cell reconstitution after alpha-beta-depleted transplantation in children. V lost 6 bases, J lost 9 bases, and 18 bases lay in between. This CDR3 is 14 amino acids long. Germline V gene sequence: CDR1 LNHDA, CDR2 SQIVND (reference sequence). Researchers prepared the TCRbeta library using unique molecular identifiers, the study reports. TCRdb redid the calling of the PCR reads with MiXCR, one entry per CDR3 protein. The data contain some 590,000 distinct CDR3 sequences, roughly 10% of them singletons. The starting material was PBMCs from the stem cell graft donor, obtained from the stem cell graft. The chain employs TRBV19 and TRBJ2-1; weak D call: TRBD2 (5 bases). This TCR was sampled from a human donor who donated a stem cell graft to a child with acute myeloid leukemia. CDR3 DNA: TGTGCCAGTAGCGCCGCGATGGGGAGCGGTGAGCAGTTCTTC. It is translated as CASSAAMGSGEQFF.